The rows below give T cell receptor beta chains drawn from one sample of a study of T cells of healthy individuals. MiXCR, run by TCRdb on the 5' RACE reads, gives a single entry per CDR3 protein. Of 40,000 to 60,000 distinct CDR3 sequences detected, roughly 15% appear once; the ten largest clones hold around 16%. All receptors come from a human donor in good health. Both conserved end residues are part of each CDR3. Each record gives: CDR3 length, J gene, V gene, D gene, clone size, CDR3 DNA, CDR3 protein. The D gene is left open where the match is weak. Not every row has a clone size; where given, it reads once, few, many or a size class.

length: 13
J: TRBJ2-1
V: TRBV5-1
D: NA
size: few
DNA: TGCGCCAGCACCCGAGGGGGCTACAATGAGCAGTTCTTC
CDR3: CASTRGGYNEQFF

length: 16
J: TRBJ2-3
V: TRBV7-9
D: TRBD2
size: many
DNA: TGTGCCAGCAGCTTGACTAGCGGGAGGCCCACAGATACGCAGTATTTT
CDR3: CASSLTSGRPTDTQYF

length: 16
J: TRBJ2-3
V: TRBV7-2
D: TRBD1
size: many
DNA: TGTGCCAGCCTTCCGGAGTGGACAGGAGTCCCAGATACGCAGTATTTT
CDR3: CASLPEWTGVPDTQYF

length: 18
J: TRBJ1-6
V: TRBV10-3
D: NA
size: many
DNA: TGTGCCATCAGTGAGTCGTGGGCTACCTACTCCTATAATTCACCCCTCCACTTT
CDR3: CAISESWATYSYNSPLHF

length: 13
J: TRBJ2-5
V: TRBV29-1
D: TRBD2
size: few
DNA: TGCAGCGTTGATGGACTAGCGGAAGAGACCCAGTACTTC
CDR3: CSVDGLAEETQYF

length: 11
J: TRBJ1-2
V: TRBV4-3
D: NA
size: many
DNA: TGCGCCAGCAGCCAAGGACATGGCTACACCTTC
CDR3: CASSQGHGYTF

length: 14
J: TRBJ2-3
V: TRBV19
D: NA
size: NA
DNA: TGTGCCAGTAGTTCGGGCTCTGGCACAGATACGCAGTATTTT
CDR3: CASSSGSGTDTQYF

length: 17
J: TRBJ2-2
V: TRBV6-2/TRBV6-3
D: NA
size: NA
DNA: TGTGCCAGCAGTTACTCGACCCGGGGCCTGAACACCGGGGAGCTGTTTTTT
CDR3: CASSYSTRGLNTGELFF

length: 18
J: TRBJ1-5
V: TRBV9
D: NA
size: many
DNA: TGTGCCAGCAGCCCACGGCAGCCCTACCGAGCTGTCAATCAGCCCCAGCATTTT
CDR3: CASSPRQPYRAVNQPQHF

length: 15
J: TRBJ2-3
V: TRBV12-3/TRBV12-4
D: NA
size: many
DNA: TGTGCCAGCAGCTACCGGACGGGGGGCACAGATACGCAGTATTTT
CDR3: CASSYRTGGTDTQYF

length: 15
J: TRBJ1-1
V: TRBV11-2
D: TRBD1
size: few
DNA: TGTGCCAGCAGCCCCCGGACAGGGGCCGTCGCTGAAGCTTTCTTT
CDR3: CASSPRTGAVAEAFF

length: 14
J: TRBJ2-3
V: TRBV12-3/TRBV12-4
D: NA
size: many
DNA: TGTGCCAGCAGTTTAGGCTTGGGCACAGATACGCAGTATTTT
CDR3: CASSLGLGTDTQYF

length: 15
J: TRBJ2-7
V: TRBV5-1
D: TRBD1
size: NA
DNA: TGCGCCAGCAGCGCCAGGCAGGGGGCAGGGAGCGAGCAGTACTTC
CDR3: CASSARQGAGSEQYF

length: 16
J: TRBJ1-5
V: TRBV7-9
D: TRBD1
size: many
DNA: TGTGCCAGCAGCTTAGTAACACAGGGGACGAATCAGCCCCAGCATTTT
CDR3: CASSLVTQGTNQPQHF

length: 14
J: TRBJ2-3
V: TRBV2
D: NA
size: many
DNA: TGTGCCAGCAGTGACACTTACCCCACAGATACGCAGTATTTT
CDR3: CASSDTYPTDTQYF

length: 16
J: TRBJ1-1
V: TRBV4-3
D: NA
size: many
DNA: TGCGCCAGCAGCCGAGACAGAATGGGGACGGCCACTGAAGCTTTCTTT
CDR3: CASSRDRMGTATEAFF